This T cell receptor beta chain was obtained from a study of beta chain features in type 1 diabetes. The entirety of the isolated RNA underwent reverse transcription, so expressed TCRB transcripts were sequenced. Sequencing used immunoSEQ multiplex PCR; TCRdb keeps in-frame clones, though not all of them. The table has 250,000 to 400,000 clones, 14% seen once; the top ten hold under 8.5%. The CDR3 has 13 amino acids. V was pared by 4 bases and J by 6 bases, with 2 bases of the junction left unmatched. The germline CDR1 and CDR2 sequences are SGHTA and FQGNSA. Material for sequencing was central memory CD4+ T cells from blood. The gene calls are TRBV7-2 and TRBJ2-1, with 8 positions matching TRBD1. The TCR was taken from a man aged 30 to 45 in good health. Here the CDR3 DNA reads TGTGCCAGCAGCTCGGACAGGGCCAATGAGCAGTTCTTC. It codes for CASSSDRANEQFF.